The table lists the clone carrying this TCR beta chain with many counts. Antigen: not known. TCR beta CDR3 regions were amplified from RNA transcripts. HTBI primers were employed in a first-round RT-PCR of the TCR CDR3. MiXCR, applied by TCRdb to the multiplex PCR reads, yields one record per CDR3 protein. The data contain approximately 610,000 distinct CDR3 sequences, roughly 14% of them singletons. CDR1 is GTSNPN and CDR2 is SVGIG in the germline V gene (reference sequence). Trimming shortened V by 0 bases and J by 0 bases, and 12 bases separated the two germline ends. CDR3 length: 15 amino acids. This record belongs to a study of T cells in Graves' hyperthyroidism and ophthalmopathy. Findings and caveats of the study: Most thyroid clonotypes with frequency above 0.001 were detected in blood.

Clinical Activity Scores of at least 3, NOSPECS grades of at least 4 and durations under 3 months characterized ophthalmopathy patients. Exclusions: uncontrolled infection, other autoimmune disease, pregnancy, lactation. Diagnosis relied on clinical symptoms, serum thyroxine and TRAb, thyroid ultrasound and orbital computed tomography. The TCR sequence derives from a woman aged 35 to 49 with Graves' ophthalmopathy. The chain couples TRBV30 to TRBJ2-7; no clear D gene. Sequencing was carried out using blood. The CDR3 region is CAWSVYLSSSYEQYF. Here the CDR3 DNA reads TGTGCCTGGAGTGTATACCTATCAAGCTCCTACGAGCAGTACTTC.